Described below is a single TCR beta chain sequence and its context. Antigen specificity is unknown. No patient had received any treatment before thyroid surgery. Original processing methods: CDR3 differences across clinicopathological groups were used to build a distant-metastasis classifier for papillary thyroid cancer. TCRdb reprocessed the PCR reads via MiXCR. The V and J calls here are based on TCRdb, not the publication. The table has under 20,000 clones, approximately 20% seen once. This sample stems from a study of metastatic and nonmetastatic thyroid tumors. At the level of the study: Both malignant and benign thyroid patients supplied peripheral blood and tumor or nodule tissue samples, across which the repertoires of these patients were then compared. Findings of the study overall: Reportedly, malignant thyroid tumors had significantly higher TCR beta diversity than benign nodules, in blood and tumor.

The source material was tumor tissue. This clonotype was sampled from a female donor with papillary thyroid cancer or a benign thyroid nodule (not recorded which). Some clones in this sample may be carry-over from other donors' samples.

Here the CDR3 DNA reads TGTGCCAGCAGCCAAGATTTACTAGCGGGAATGGATGAGCAGTTCTTC. Protein product: CASSQDLLAGMDEQFF. The rearrangement uses TRBV14 and TRBJ2-1, with TRBD2 matching over 10 bases. V lost 0 bases, J lost 8 bases, and 7 bases stayed unmatched. CDR3 length equals 16 residues. Germline lookup yields CDR1 SGHDN and CDR2 FVKESK.